These T cell receptor beta chains were read from a single sample in a study of cytomegalovirus exposure and HLA in healthy donors. Data came from immunoSEQ multiplex PCR; TCRdb stores just in-frame clones and leaves some out. The data hold over 150,000 clones, with about four fifths observed a single time. Sequenced sample: PBMCs. These receptors came from a woman aged 50 to 60 in good health and CMV-seronegative. Each CDR3 is given with its conserved first and last residue.

cdr3_aa j_call v_call
CASSPFRRDTQYF TRBJ2-3 TRBV13
CASIEIAGAIDTQYF TRBJ2-3 TRBV5-1
CASNAGRGEQYF TRBJ2-7 TRBV19
CASSPGLAVGTDTQYF TRBJ2-3 TRBV7-2
CASSPGGSDIQYF TRBJ2-4 TRBV19
CASSPGGGGGYTF TRBJ1-2 TRBV7-9
CASSPIDRPMGDTQYF TRBJ2-3 TRBV18
CASSRDRGQSYEQYF . TRBV7-9
CASSSRQGGYNEQFF TRBJ2-1 TRBV11-2
CSGLYTGGTGELFF TRBJ2-2 TRBV29-1
CASSSVNSYEQYF . TRBV7-2
CASSGGDRSNTGELFF TRBJ2-2 TRBV2
CASTLPGGRHNEQFF TRBJ2-1 TRBV19
CASSDWSSYEQYF . TRBV2
CAWRVPGSPLHF TRBJ1-6 TRBV30
CASGEGSGNTIYF TRBJ1-3 TRBV12-5
CASSLEAGSNQPQHF TRBJ1-5 TRBV7-6
CASSPTSGASNEQFF TRBJ2-1 TRBV7-9
CASSSTGGLNTEAFF TRBJ1-1 TRBV5-1
CASSFQLRENQPQHF TRBJ1-5 TRBV21-1
CASSGFSGNEQFF TRBJ2-1 TRBV9
CASSLDSGPYNEQFF TRBJ2-1 TRBV5-4